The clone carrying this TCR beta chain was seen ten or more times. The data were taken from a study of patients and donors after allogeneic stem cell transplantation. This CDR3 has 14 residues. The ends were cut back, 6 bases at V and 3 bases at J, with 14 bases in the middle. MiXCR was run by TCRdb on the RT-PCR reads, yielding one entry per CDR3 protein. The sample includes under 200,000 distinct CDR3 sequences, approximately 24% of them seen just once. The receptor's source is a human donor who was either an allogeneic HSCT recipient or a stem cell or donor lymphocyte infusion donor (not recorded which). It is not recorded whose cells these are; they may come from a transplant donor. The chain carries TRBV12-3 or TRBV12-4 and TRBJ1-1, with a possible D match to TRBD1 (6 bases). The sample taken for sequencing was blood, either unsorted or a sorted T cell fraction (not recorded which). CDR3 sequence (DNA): TGTGCCAGCAGGCGGGGACACGTCGACACTGAAGCTTTCTTT. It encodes CASRRGHVDTEAFF.